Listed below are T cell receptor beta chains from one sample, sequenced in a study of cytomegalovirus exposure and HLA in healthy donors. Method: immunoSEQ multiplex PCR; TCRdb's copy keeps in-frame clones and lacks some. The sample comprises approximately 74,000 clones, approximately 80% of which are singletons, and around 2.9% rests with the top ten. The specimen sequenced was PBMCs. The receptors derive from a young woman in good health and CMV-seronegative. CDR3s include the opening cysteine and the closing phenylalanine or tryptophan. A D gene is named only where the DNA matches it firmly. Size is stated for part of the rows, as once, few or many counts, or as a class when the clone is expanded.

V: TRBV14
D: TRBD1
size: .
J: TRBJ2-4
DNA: TGTGCCAGCAGCCAAGGAGGTGTCAGGGGGATTCAGTACTTC
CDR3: CASSQGGVRGIQYF

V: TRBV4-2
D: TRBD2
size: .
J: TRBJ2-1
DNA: TGTGCCAGCAGCCGTAGCGGGGGGAACTACAATGAGCAGTTCTTC
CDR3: CASSRSGGNYNEQFF

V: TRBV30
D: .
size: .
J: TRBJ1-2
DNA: TGTGCCTGGAGTGTACGAAGGAAGGGAGATGGCTACACCTTC
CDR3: CAWSVRRKGDGYTF

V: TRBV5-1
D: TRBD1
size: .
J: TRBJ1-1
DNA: TGCGCCAGCAGCCAAGTGACAGGGGGCCTGACCATGAACACTGAAGCTTTCTTT
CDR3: CASSQVTGGLTMNTEAFF

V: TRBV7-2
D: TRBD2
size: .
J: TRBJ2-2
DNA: TGTGCCAGCAGAGTGGCGGGGGGACGAACCGGGGAGCTGTTTTTT
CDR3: CASRVAGGRTGELFF

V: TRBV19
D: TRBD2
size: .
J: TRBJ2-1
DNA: TGTGCCAGTAGTTCGACTAGCGGTCCCGCCAATGAGCAGTTCTTC
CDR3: CASSSTSGPANEQFF

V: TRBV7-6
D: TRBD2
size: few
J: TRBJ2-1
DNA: TGTGCCAGCAGCTTGGGGACTAGTCCCGAGCAGTTCTTC
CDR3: CASSLGTSPEQFF

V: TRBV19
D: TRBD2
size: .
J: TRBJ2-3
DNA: TGTGCCAGTAGTATAGACTGGGGGGGACGGAGCACAGATACGCAGTATTTT
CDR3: CASSIDWGGRSTDTQYF

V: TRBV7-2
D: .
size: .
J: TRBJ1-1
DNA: TGTGCCAGCAGCTTATCTCAGGGGTTCGGCACTGAAGCTTTCTTT
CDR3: CASSLSQGFGTEAFF

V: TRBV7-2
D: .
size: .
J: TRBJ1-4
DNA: TGTGCCAGCAGCTTAGGGCAGGTTAATGAAAAACTGTTTTTT
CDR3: CASSLGQVNEKLFF

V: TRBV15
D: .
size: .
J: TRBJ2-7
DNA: TGTGCCACCAGCAGAAAAGCGGAGTACTCCTACGAGCAGTACTTC
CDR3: CATSRKAEYSYEQYF

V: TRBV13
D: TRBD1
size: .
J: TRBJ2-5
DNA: TGTGCCAGCAGGGGGACAGGACGTTCCCAGTACTTC
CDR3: CASRGTGRSQYF

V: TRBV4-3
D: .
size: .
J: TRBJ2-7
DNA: TGCGCCAGCAGCCAAGATCATTTTTCCTACGAGCAGTACTTC
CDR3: CASSQDHFSYEQYF

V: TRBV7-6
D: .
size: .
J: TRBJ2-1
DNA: TGTGCCAGCAGCCGGGGAAATGAGCAGTTCTTC
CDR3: CASSRGNEQFF

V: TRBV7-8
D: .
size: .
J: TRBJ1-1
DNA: TGTGCCAGCAGCTCTCGAATAGTTTTGATTAACACTGAAGCTTTCTTT
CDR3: CASSSRIVLINTEAFF

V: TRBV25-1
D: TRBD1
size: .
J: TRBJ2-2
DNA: TGTGCCAGCAGTGCGGGACAGGGGTTTATCGGGGAGCTGTTTTTT
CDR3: CASSAGQGFIGELFF

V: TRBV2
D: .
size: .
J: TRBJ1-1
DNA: TGTGCCAGCAGAGCCGAGGGGAACACTGAAGCTTTCTTT
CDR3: CASRAEGNTEAFF

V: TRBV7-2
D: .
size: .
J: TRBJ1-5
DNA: TGTGCCAGCAGCTTAACCGAACAGGACAATCAGCCCCAGCATTTT
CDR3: CASSLTEQDNQPQHF

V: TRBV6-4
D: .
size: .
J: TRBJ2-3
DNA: TGTGCCAGCAGTACATACACCCACGCAGATACGCAGTATTTT
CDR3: CASSTYTHADTQYF

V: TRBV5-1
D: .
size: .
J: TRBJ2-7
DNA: TGCGCCAGCAGCTTCCGGGACAACTCCTACGAGCAGTACTTC
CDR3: CASSFRDNSYEQYF

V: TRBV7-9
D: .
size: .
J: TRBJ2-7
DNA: TGTTCCAGCAGCTTTCCGGCGGGGCCCTACGAGCAGTACTTC
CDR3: CSSSFPAGPYEQYF

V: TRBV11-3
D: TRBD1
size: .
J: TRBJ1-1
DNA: TGTGCCAGCAGCATAGACAGGGCTGGTGAAGCTTTCTTT
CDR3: CASSIDRAGEAFF

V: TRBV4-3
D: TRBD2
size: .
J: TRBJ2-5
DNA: TGCGCCAGCAGCCTAACCCCGGGACTAGCGCAAGAGACCCAGTACTTC
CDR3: CASSLTPGLAQETQYF

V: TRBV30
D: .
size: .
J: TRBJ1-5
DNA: TGTGCCTGGAGTGCGGGCAGGGTCGATCAGCCCCAGCATTTT
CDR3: CAWSAGRVDQPQHF

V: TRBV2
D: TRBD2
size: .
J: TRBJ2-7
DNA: TGTGCCAGCAGTGTTCTAGCGGTGGCCTACGAGCAGTACTTC
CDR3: CASSVLAVAYEQYF

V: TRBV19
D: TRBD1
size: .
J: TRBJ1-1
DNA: TGTGCCAGCTACAGGGGAACGAACACTGAAGCTTTCTTT
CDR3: CASYRGTNTEAFF

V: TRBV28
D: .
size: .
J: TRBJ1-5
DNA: TGTGCCAGCAGTCCTAATTTACAGGGAGACCCATACAATCAGCCCCAGCATTTT
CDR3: CASSPNLQGDPYNQPQHF

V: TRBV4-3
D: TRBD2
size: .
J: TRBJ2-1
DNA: TGCGCCAGCAGCCAAGATTCACCCGGGGGGGCCTATGAGCAGTTCTTC
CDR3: CASSQDSPGGAYEQFF

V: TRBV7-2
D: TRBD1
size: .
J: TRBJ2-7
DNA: TGTGCCAGCAGCTTATTGGACAGGGTCGGCGAGCAGTACTTC
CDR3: CASSLLDRVGEQYF

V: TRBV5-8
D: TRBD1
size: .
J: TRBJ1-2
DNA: TGTGCCAGCAGCGTGGCGGACAGGCAGCTTTATGGCTACACCTTC
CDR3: CASSVADRQLYGYTF

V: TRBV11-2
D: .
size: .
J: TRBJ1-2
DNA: TGTGCCAGCAGCTCGACAGTATCAGGTGGCTACACCTTC
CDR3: CASSSTVSGGYTF

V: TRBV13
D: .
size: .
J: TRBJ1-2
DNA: TGTGCCAGCAGCTTAGGTAGACAGCGAACCTTCTCTAACTATGGCTACACCTTC
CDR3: CASSLGRQRTFSNYGYTF

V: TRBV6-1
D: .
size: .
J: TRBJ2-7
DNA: TGTGCCAGCACCATCCGTTCTACCTACGAGCAGTACTTC
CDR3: CASTIRSTYEQYF

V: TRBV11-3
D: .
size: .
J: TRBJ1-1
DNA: TGTGCCAGCAGCTTAGGTCCCTTACTTGAAGCTTTCTTT
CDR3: CASSLGPLLEAFF

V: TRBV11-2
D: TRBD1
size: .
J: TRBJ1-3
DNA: TGTGCCAGCAGCCTTGGGACAGGGGCCTCCTCTGGAAACACCATATATTTT
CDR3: CASSLGTGASSGNTIYF

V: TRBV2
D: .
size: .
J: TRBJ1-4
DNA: .
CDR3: CASSENFGSGTNEKLFF

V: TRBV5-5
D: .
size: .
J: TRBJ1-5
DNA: TGTGCCAGCAGCTTTATTACAGGGCTTGACCAGCCCCAGCATTTT
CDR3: CASSFITGLDQPQHF

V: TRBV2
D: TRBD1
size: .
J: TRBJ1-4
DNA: TGTGCCAGCTGCAGGGACAGTCCCCATGAAAAACTGTTTTTT
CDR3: CASCRDSPHEKLFF

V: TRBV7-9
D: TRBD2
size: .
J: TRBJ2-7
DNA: TGTGCCAGCAGCTTCGGCGGGGGCGAGCAGTACTTC
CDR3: CASSFGGGEQYF

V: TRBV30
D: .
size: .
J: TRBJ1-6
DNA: TGTGCCTGGAAGGTGGGCGCAGCTAATTCACCCCTCCACTTT
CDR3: CAWKVGAANSPLHF

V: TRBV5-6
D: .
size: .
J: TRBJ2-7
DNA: TGTGCCAGCAGCCTCCGGGACACTCTTCTCTACGAGCAGTACTTC
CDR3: CASSLRDTLLYEQYF

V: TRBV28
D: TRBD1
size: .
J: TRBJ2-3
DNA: TGTGCCAGCAGCGACAGGGTTGGTACAGATACGCAGTATTTT
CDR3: CASSDRVGTDTQYF

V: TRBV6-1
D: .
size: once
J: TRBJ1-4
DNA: TGTGCCAGCACTTCCGGGACAAATTATGAAAAACTGTTTTTT
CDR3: CASTSGTNYEKLFF

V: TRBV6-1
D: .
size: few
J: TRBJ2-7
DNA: TGTGCCAGCAGTGACCGGGACTCCCCCTCCTACGAGCAGTACTTC
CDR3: CASSDRDSPSYEQYF

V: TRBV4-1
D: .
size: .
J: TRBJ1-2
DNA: TGCGCCAGCAGCCAAGAGGGGATAGAATCACAGGGTATGACCTTC
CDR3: CASSQEGIESQGMTF

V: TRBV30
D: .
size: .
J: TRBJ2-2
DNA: TGTGCCTGGAGCCCGGCGGGGCAGCGAGACACCGGGGAGCTGTTTTTT
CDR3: CAWSPAGQRDTGELFF

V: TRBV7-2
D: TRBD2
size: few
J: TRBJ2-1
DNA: TGTGCCAGCAGCTGGACTAGCGGGGGGGCCTCGCGCTCCTACAATGAGCAGTTCTTC
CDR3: CASSWTSGGASRSYNEQFF

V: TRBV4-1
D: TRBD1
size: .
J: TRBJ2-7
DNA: TGCGCCAGCAGCCAAGGAGCTGGGACAGGGTCCTACGAGCAGTACTTC
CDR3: CASSQGAGTGSYEQYF